A single sample gave rise to the 23 T cell receptor beta chains below, sequenced in a study of regulatory T cells in long-lasting Graves disease. The time point is: newly diagnosed GD, antithyroid drugs for less than 3 months. RNA isolated from PBMCs was used to make the TCR library. Arm-PCR of CDR3 regions and iRepertoire HTBI primers were used to build TCR beta libraries. TCRdb reanalysed the multiplex PCR reads using MiXCR and keeps one entry per CDR3 protein. The sample has around 500,000 distinct CDR3 sequences, approximately 12% seen once; the top ten hold about 10%. The same specimen was also included in a second study, on T cells in Graves' hyperthyroidism and ophthalmopathy.

The sample was peripheral blood mononuclear cells (PBMCs), taken at new diagnosis, from a patient treated with antithyroid drugs. The origin of the receptors is a man aged 30 to 45 with Graves disease.

This clonotype was counted ten times or more. The chain recombines TRBV3-1 with TRBJ1-1, with TRBD1 matching over 7 bases. CDR1 and CDR2 (germline): LGHDT, YNNKEL (reference sequence). J was trimmed by 2 bases and V by 0 bases; bases with no gene match: 9. This CDR3 contains 17 residues. The CDR3 reads CASSQDRIRGGNTEAFF. CDR3 coding DNA: TGTGCCAGCAGCCAAGATCGGATCAGGGGGGGAAACACTGAAGCTTTCTTT.

This clonotype was detected many times. The chain combines TRBV15 with TRBJ1-2; D not resolved. CDR1 LNHNV and CDR2 YYDKDF come from the germline V gene (reference sequence). V was clipped by 0 bases and J by 7 bases, with 9 bases between them. This CDR3 comprises 13 residues. The CDR3 sequence: CATSREGRGGYTF. CDR3 nucleotides: TGTGCCACCAGCAGAGAGGGCCGGGGTGGCTACACCTTC.

The table lists this clonotype with a few counts. This chain links TRBV6-1 with TRBJ2-1, with TRBD2 as a possible D gene (7 bases). Trimming shortened V by 6 bases and J by 4 bases, and 28 bases separated the two germline ends. The CDR3 runs 19 residues. The germline gives CDR1 MNHNS, CDR2 SASEGT. DNA for the CDR3: TGTGCCAGCAGCTCTTACGCCCAGCAGGGGCTAGCGGCTTACAATGAGCAGTTCTTC. It encodes CASSSYAQQGLAAYNEQFF.

This clonotype was observed many times. The chain uses TRBV6-1 and TRBJ1-5; tentative D call: TRBD1 (5 bases). The CDR3 runs 15 residues. Germline values: CDR1 MNHNS, CDR2 SASEGT. The V end lost 0 bases, the J end lost 4 bases, and 10 bases lay between the germline ends. CDR3 sequence: CASSEAGAGNQPQHF. The CDR3 coding sequence is TGTGCCAGCAGTGAAGCGGGCGCAGGGAATCAGCCCCAGCATTTT.

This clonotype was observed at least ten times. J is TRBJ2-7 and V is TRBV24-1; no clear D gene. The V gene lost 4 bases and the J gene lost 2 bases, with 8 bases spanning the gap. Per germline, CDR1 KGHDR and CDR2 SFDVKD. The CDR3 extends over 13 amino acids. CDR3 coding DNA: TGTGCCACCAGTGAGGTGGGCACCTACGAGCAGTACTTC. This sequence encodes CATSEVGTYEQYF.

This clonotype was recorded many times. V gene TRBV5-1 combines with J gene TRBJ1-1, with TRBD1 matching 8 bases. Trimming cost V 3 bases and J 10 bases; bases outside gene matches: 5. This CDR3 contains 12 residues. Per germline, CDR1 SGHRS and CDR2 YFSETQ. CDR3 coding DNA: TGCGCCAGCAGCTCGACAGGGGAAGGAGCTTTCTTT. Protein: CASSSTGEGAFF.

This rearrangement joins TRBV27 to TRBJ2-7; TRBD1 matches 10 bases. Germline values: CDR1 MNHEY, CDR2 SMNVEV (reference sequence). Germline trimming cut 3 bases from V and 6 bases from J; bases unmatched to any gene: 14. The CDR3 consists of 17 residues. CDR3 DNA sequence: TGTGCCAGCAGTTTCAACTGGAGGGACAGGGGTCCCTCCGAGCAGTACTTC. Its protein product is CASSFNWRDRGPSEQYF.

Notes on this clonotype: A much larger clone differs from this one at a single base, so this may be a read error. The rearrangement uses TRBV6-2 or TRBV6-3 and TRBJ2-1; TRBD1 or TRBD2 may be the D gene (5 bases each). The germline V gene has CDR1 MNHEY and CDR2 SVGEGT. The CDR3 is 15 amino acids. Trimming cost V 4 bases and J 2 bases, with 12 bases left between them. The CDR3 nucleotides read TGTGCCAGCAGTTCCTCCGGGGCACCCTACAATGAGCAGTTCTTC. Protein product: CASSSSGAPYNEQFF.

This clonotype has a count of ten or more. The V call is TRBV29-1, the J call TRBJ2-7; 9 bases map to TRBD1. CDR3 length equals 14 residues. Germline loops: CDR1 SQVTM, CDR2 ANQGSEA. CDR3 residues: CRDSTGGSSYEQYF. As DNA, the CDR3 is TGCAGAGACTCTACAGGGGGCTCTTCTTACGAGCAGTACTTC.

This chain joins TRBV19 and TRBJ1-1, with D possibly TRBD1 on 5 matching bases. The CDR3 covers 16 residues. CDR1 is LNHDA and CDR2 is SQIVND in the germline V gene (reference sequence). The V gene lost 4 bases and the J gene lost 6 bases, with 21 bases spanning the gap. The CDR3 spells CASSTLPGRGEAEAFF. In nucleotides, the CDR3 is TGTGCCAGTAGTACCCTTCCGGGACGGGGTGAGGCTGAAGCTTTCTTT.

In its sample, this clonotype was seen many times. V usage is TRBV7-9 and J usage is TRBJ2-7; 9 nucleotides align to TRBD2. V lost 4 bases and J lost 6; bases outside the gene matches: 10. Germline V gives CDR1 SEHNR, CDR2 FQNEAQ (reference sequence). The CDR3 has 15 residues. The CDR3 nucleotides are TGTGCCAGCAGCTCCTCGCTAGCGGGGTCAGGCGAGCAGTACTTC. It encodes CASSSSLAGSGEQYF.

The genes are TRBV10-3 and TRBJ1-4; no definite D call. There are 14 residues in the CDR3. With 5 bases removed from V and 8 bases from J, the gap between germline ends came to 15 bases. Germline lookup yields CDR1 ENHRY and CDR2 SYGVKD. The CDR3 protein is CAISSIDKEEKLFF. The CDR3 DNA sequence: TGTGCCATCAGTTCCATAGACAAGGAGGAAAAACTGTTTTTT.

V is TRBV11-2 and J is TRBJ1-2; maybe TRBD1 (6 bases). This CDR3 is 17 amino acids long. Trimming removed 5 bases from V and 2 bases from J, with 21 bases in between. Germline assignment: CDR1 SGHAT and CDR2 FQNNGV. The CDR3 nucleotides are TGTGCCAGCAGCCTACACAGGGACCCGGGACGCAACTATGGCTACACCTTC. Its translation is CASSLHRDPGRNYGYTF.

This clonotype was observed a few times. V is TRBV3-1 and J is TRBJ2-6; D is unresolved. Germline V CDR1 and CDR2: LGHDT, YNNKEL (reference sequence). The CDR3 sequence is 17 residues long. Trimming took off 0 bases at V and 0 bases at J, with 9 bases between the two ends. CDR3 DNA sequence: TGTGCCAGCAGCCAAGAGACCGGGTTCTCTGGGGCCAACGTCCTGACTTTC. Translated: CASSQETGFSGANVLTF. The full variable domain, with the rest looked up from reference TRBV3-1 and TRBJ2-6, is DTAVSQTPKYLVTQMGNDKSIKCEQNLGHDTMYWYKQDSKKFLKIMFSYNNKELIINETVPNRFSPKSPDKAHLNLHINSLELGDSAVYFCASSQETGFSGANVLTFGAGSRLTVL.

This clonotype was seen only a few times. V gene TRBV5-1 combines with J gene TRBJ2-1; D unresolved. V was cut by 6 bases and J by 0 bases, with 22 bases left in between. Germline CDR1 reads SGHRS; CDR2 reads YFSETQ. There are 18 residues in the CDR3. The CDR3, as DNA: TGCGCCAGCAACGCGGACCCACGCTTGAGCAGCTCCTACAATGAGCAGTTCTTC. It codes for CASNADPRLSSSYNEQFF. The entire variable domain, with the rest obtained from reference TRBV5-1 and TRBJ2-1, is as follows: KAGVTQTPRYLIKTRGQQVTLSCSPISGHRSVSWYQQTPGQGLQFLFEYFSETQRNKGNFPGRFSGRQFSNSRSEMNVSTLELGDSALYLCASNADPRLSSSYNEQFFGPGTRLTVL.

This clonotype was observed a few times. V is TRBV5-1 and J is TRBJ1-1, with unresolved D. V was pared by 4 bases and J by 1 base, with 11 bases between. CDR1 is SGHRS and CDR2 is YFSETQ in the germline V gene. This CDR3 contains 14 residues. The CDR3: CASSTQRENTEAFF. In DNA, the CDR3 is TGCGCCAGCAGCACACAAAGGGAGAACACTGAAGCTTTCTTT. Together with reference TRBV5-1 and TRBJ1-1, the CDR3 gives the full variable domain: KAGVTQTPRYLIKTRGQQVTLSCSPISGHRSVSWYQQTPGQGLQFLFEYFSETQRNKGNFPGRFSGRQFSNSRSEMNVSTLELGDSALYLCASSTQRENTEAFFGQGTRLTVV.

There are many counts of this clonotype. J is TRBJ1-2 and V is TRBV2; no clear D. Trimming stripped 8 bases from V and 6 bases from J, with 7 bases between. Germline V lookup: CDR1 SNHLY, CDR2 FYNNEI. CDR3 length: 10 amino acids. The CDR3 is CASSWDGYTF. The DNA of the CDR3 is TGTGCCAGCTCTTGGGATGGCTACACCTTC.

This clonotype was observed many times. The J gene is TRBJ2-1, the V gene TRBV6-1, with D hard to call. CDR3 length equals 14 residues. The germline CDR1 and CDR2 sequences are MNHNS and SASEGT. Trimming cost V 8 bases and J 3 bases, with 14 bases left between them. CDR3 sequence: CASADSINYNEQFF. DNA of the CDR3: TGTGCCAGCGCAGACTCTATTAACTACAATGAGCAGTTCTTC.

This clonotype was seen repeatedly, ten times or more. The rearrangement uses TRBV2 and TRBJ2-5; the D gene is possibly TRBD1 (5 bases). V was pared by 4 bases and J by 4 bases, with 13 bases between. The CDR3 is 14 residues long. CDR1 and CDR2 (germline): SNHLY, FYNNEI. CDR3 bases: TGTGCCAGCAGTGTGCAGGGCCAAGGAGAGACCCAGTACTTC. Protein sequence: CASSVQGQGETQYF.

This clonotype was seen many times. This chain connects TRBV12-3 or TRBV12-4 to TRBJ1-1, with D unclear. The length of the CDR3 is 14 residues. V lost 0 bases to trimming and J lost 1 base, with 6 bases between them. The CDR3 region has the DNA TGTGCCAGCAGTTTAGCCAACAGGAACACTGAAGCTTTCTTT. Protein sequence: CASSLANRNTEAFF.

This clonotype was observed many times. The chain is built from TRBV19 and TRBJ2-7; no clear D gene. CDR1 is LNHDA and CDR2 is SQIVND in the germline V gene (reference sequence). V was shortened by 4 bases and J by 3 bases, with 10 bases between the two germline ends. The CDR3 contains 13 residues. CDR3 bases: TGTGCCAGTAGTAAAGAACTGGTCTACGAGCAGTACTTC. This encodes CASSKELVYEQYF.

This chain joins TRBV30 and TRBJ1-1; D unclear. The length of the CDR3 is 12 residues. Germline CDR1 reads GTSNPN; CDR2 reads SVGIG (reference sequence). Trimming removed 5 bases at V and 6 bases at J, with 13 bases between. CDR3 residues: CAWLGVWAEAFF. In DNA form, the CDR3 reads TGTGCCTGGCTCGGGGTATGGGCTGAAGCTTTCTTT.

Concerning this clonotype itself: Because it lacks the conserved phenylalanine or tryptophan at the end, this CDR3 is likely a read error. The chain recombines TRBV12-3 or TRBV12-4 with TRBJ2-5; a weak D match, TRBD1 (5 bases). Trimming removed 7 bases at V and 3 bases at J, with 21 bases between. This CDR3 comprises 16 residues. The CDR3 nucleotides read TGTGCCAGCACCACACGACAGACCAATCGAAAAGAGACCCAGTACTCC. This gives the protein CASTTRQTNRKETQYS.